This T cell receptor (beta chain) was profiled in a study of blood T cell repertoires in COVID-19. V was cut by 6 bases and J by 4 bases, with 10 bases left in between. This CDR3 has 14 amino acids. Germline V gene lookup returns CDR1 LGHDT and CDR2 YNNKEL (reference sequence). The data were produced by immunoSEQ multiplex PCR, yet TCRdb's version contains in-frame clones alone and is incomplete. This table has more than 150,000 clones, over 75% appearing once. This receptor was identified in a man in his fifties who had recovered from COVID-19. The chain uses TRBV3-1 (or the pseudogene TRBV3-2) and TRBJ1-6; D remains unclear. Material for sequencing was PBMCs or T cells enriched from blood (not recorded which). The CDR3 nucleotides are TGTGCCAGCAGTTCCGAGGCTTATAATTCACCCCTCCACTTT. It translates to CASSSEAYNSPLHF.